The rows below give T cell receptor beta chains drawn from one sample of a study of response to subunit inactivated influenza vaccine. Each CDR3 protein is one row after TCRdb ran MiXCR on the RT-PCR reads. The sample lists about 570,000 distinct CDR3 sequences; roughly 10% were seen once. These records were also assigned to another study, of T cells expressing NK-cell markers.

Material: PBMCs from blood, obtained on the day of vaccination. The receptors were gathered from a man between 45 and 60 years old who received an inactivated influenza vaccine. The CDR3 runs from the conserved cysteine through the conserved F or W. Each record gives: V gene, D gene, clone size, J gene, CDR3 DNA, CDR3 protein. A D gene is named only where the DNA matches it firmly. Clone size, where shown, is once, few, many, or a class for clones that have expanded.

V gene: TRBV10-3; D gene: TRBD2; clone size: -; J gene: TRBJ2-7; CDR3 DNA: TGTGCCATCAGTAAGGCGGGAGGGCCGCAAGGCGAGCAGTACTTC; CDR3 protein: CAISKAGGPQGEQYF
V gene: TRBV29-1; D gene: TRBD1; clone size: -; J gene: TRBJ2-7; CDR3 DNA: TGCAGCGTTGAAGTTCCGGACAGGAGGTCTGGCGAGCAGTACTTC; CDR3 protein: CSVEVPDRRSGEQYF
V gene: TRBV5-1; D gene: TRBD1; clone size: few; J gene: TRBJ2-5; CDR3 DNA: TGCGCCAGCAGCTTGTGGGGACAGAAGGAAGAGACCCAGTACTTC; CDR3 protein: CASSLWGQKEETQYF
V gene: TRBV7-8; D gene: TRBD1; clone size: once; J gene: TRBJ2-7; CDR3 DNA: TGTGCCAGCAGCTTCGCCGGGACAGGGGGCGTAAGGTACGAGCAGTACTTC; CDR3 protein: CASSFAGTGGVRYEQYF
V gene: TRBV10-3; D gene: -; clone size: -; J gene: TRBJ2-7; CDR3 DNA: TGTGCCATCAGTGGCGGGCGTGAGCAGTACTTC; CDR3 protein: CAISGGREQYF
V gene: TRBV5-6; D gene: TRBD1; clone size: -; J gene: TRBJ2-5; CDR3 DNA: TGTGCCAGCAGCTCACCAGGGGGCCAAGAGACCCAGTACTTC; CDR3 protein: CASSSPGGQETQYF
V gene: TRBV2; D gene: -; clone size: few; J gene: TRBJ2-7; CDR3 DNA: TGTGCCAGCAGTGAATCCCTCTTAATAGGGGACGCAGCCTACGAGCAGTACTTC; CDR3 protein: CASSESLLIGDAAYEQYF
V gene: TRBV24-1; D gene: TRBD1; clone size: few; J gene: TRBJ2-5; CDR3 DNA: TGTGCCACCAGTCGACAGGGGGAAGAGACCCAGTACTTC; CDR3 protein: CATSRQGEETQYF
V gene: TRBV7-2; D gene: TRBD2; clone size: few; J gene: TRBJ2-5; CDR3 DNA: TGTGCCAGCAGCCTTACTGGGACTAGCGCAGAGACCCAGTACTTC; CDR3 protein: CASSLTGTSAETQYF
V gene: TRBV20-1; D gene: -; clone size: many; J gene: TRBJ2-1; CDR3 DNA: TGCAGTGCTAGAGTGTGGTGGGGGTACAATGAGCAGTTCTTC; CDR3 protein: CSARVWWGYNEQFF
V gene: TRBV5-1; D gene: -; clone size: -; J gene: TRBJ2-7; CDR3 DNA: TGCGCCAGCAGCATCCTAACCGGGACGTCACCTAGCTCCTACGAGCAGTACTTC; CDR3 protein: CASSILTGTSPSSYEQYF
V gene: TRBV6-2/TRBV6-3; D gene: TRBD1; clone size: -; J gene: TRBJ1-5; CDR3 DNA: TGTGCCAGCAGTTACTCCCCGGGACAGGGGCATCAGCCCCAGCATTTT; CDR3 protein: CASSYSPGQGHQPQHF
V gene: TRBV20-1; D gene: -; clone size: many; J gene: TRBJ2-7; CDR3 DNA: TGCAGTGCTAGAGTAGCCAGCTCCTACGAGCAGTACTTC; CDR3 protein: CSARVASSYEQYF
V gene: TRBV7-3; D gene: TRBD2; clone size: -; J gene: TRBJ2-3; CDR3 DNA: TGTGCCTGCAGCTTAGCGGGTCAGGATACGCAGTATTTT; CDR3 protein: CACSLAGQDTQYF
V gene: TRBV7-9; D gene: -; clone size: few; J gene: TRBJ2-5; CDR3 DNA: TGTGCCAGCAGCCGGACAATTAGTGAGACCCAGTACTTC; CDR3 protein: CASSRTISETQYF